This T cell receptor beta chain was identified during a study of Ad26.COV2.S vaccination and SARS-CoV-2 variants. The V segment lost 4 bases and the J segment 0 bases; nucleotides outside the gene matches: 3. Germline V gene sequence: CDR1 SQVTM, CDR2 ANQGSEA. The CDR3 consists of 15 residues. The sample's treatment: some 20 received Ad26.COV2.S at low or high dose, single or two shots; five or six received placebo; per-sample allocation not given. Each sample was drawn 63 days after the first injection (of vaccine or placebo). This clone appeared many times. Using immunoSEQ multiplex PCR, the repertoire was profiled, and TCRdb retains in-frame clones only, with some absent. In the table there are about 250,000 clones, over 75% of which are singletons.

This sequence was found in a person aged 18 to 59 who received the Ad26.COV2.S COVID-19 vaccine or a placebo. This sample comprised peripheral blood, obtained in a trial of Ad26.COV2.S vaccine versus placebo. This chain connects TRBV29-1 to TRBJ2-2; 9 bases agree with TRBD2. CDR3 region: CSVGTSDANTGELFF. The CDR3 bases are TGCAGCGTTGGGACTAGCGACGCGAACACCGGGGAGCTGTTTTTT.